One and the same sample provided the 23 T cell receptor beta chains below, sequenced in a study of vaccination and CD4 T cells after COVID-19. From the PCR reads, TCRdb called clonotypes with MiXCR, one entry per CDR3 protein. The table shows about 20,000 distinct CDR3 sequences, with roughly 61% occurring only once. Source: CD4+ T cells from blood, taken before SARS-CoV-2 vaccination. The receptors here all came from a human donor who had recovered from COVID-19.

This clonotype was counted once. The rearrangement links TRBV7-9 to TRBJ2-1, with 9 bases that match TRBD2. CDR3 size: 16 residues. Germline lookup yields CDR1 SEHNR and CDR2 FQNEAQ (reference sequence). The ends lost 5 bases at V and 8 bases at J; junction bases unmatched: 13. In DNA, the CDR3 is TGTGCCAGCAGCCCCGTGGGCGGACTAGCGTCACATGAGCAGTTCTTC. Translated: CASSPVGGLASHEQFF.

This clonotype is deemed medium-sized (0.01 to 0.1%). The chain has TRBV20-1 and TRBJ1-1; a possible D gene is TRBD1 (5 bases). CDR1 is DFQATT, CDR2 SNEGSKA, per germline (reference sequence). V was trimmed by 3 bases and J by 1 base, leaving 15 bases between them. The CDR3 totals 15 residues. CDR3 nucleotide sequence: TGCAGTGCTAGCTCTCCCTTGACAGCGAACACTGAAGCTTTCTTT. This gives the protein CSASSPLTANTEAFF.

This chain links TRBV5-4 with TRBJ2-1; a possible D gene is TRBD2 (6 bases). V shed 6 bases and J shed 5 bases, with 18 bases lying between them. Germline assignment: CDR1 SGHNT and CDR2 YYREEE (reference sequence). The CDR3 spans 15 residues. The CDR3 protein is CASTMSRDFDNEQFF. CDR3 coding DNA: TGTGCCAGCACCATGTCCCGGGACTTCGACAATGAGCAGTTCTTC.

Here the CDR3 DNA reads TGTGCCAGCAGCTTGACTAGCGCCAAGACCTACAATGAGCAGTTCTTC. This encodes CASSLTSAKTYNEQFF. The V and J genes are TRBV7-3 and TRBJ2-1, with 8 bases that match TRBD2. V dropped 3 bases and J dropped 2; count of bases not matched to a gene: 6. This CDR3 contains 16 residues. Germline V CDR1 and CDR2: SGHTA, FQGTGA.

The rearrangement joins TRBV6-1 to TRBJ2-3; D remains ambiguous. The CDR3 length is 15 residues. The V end lost 4 bases, the J end lost 5 bases, and 16 bases lay between the germline ends. Per the germline V gene, CDR1 is MNHNS and CDR2 is SASEGT. The CDR3 is CASSATVGAGDTQYF. Here the CDR3 DNA reads TGTGCCAGCAGTGCGACTGTCGGCGCCGGAGATACGCAGTATTTT.

This clonotype was detected only a few times. V is TRBV6-4 and J is TRBJ2-1; 9 bases fit TRBD2. The CDR3 is 14 residues long. V dropped 7 bases and J dropped 9; count of bases not matched to a gene: 10. Germline assignment: CDR1 MRHNA and CDR2 SNTAGT. The CDR3 coding sequence is TGTGCCAGCACCTTAGCGGGAGTCCATGGTGAGCAGTTCTTC. It specifies CASTLAGVHGEQFF.

Only one count was recorded for this clonotype. The rearrangement uses TRBV20-1 and TRBJ2-2; D not certain. Germline V gene lookup returns CDR1 DFQATT and CDR2 SNEGSKA (reference sequence). The CDR3 is 11 amino acids. V lost 6 bases and J lost 8, with 10 bases in between. CDR3 bases: TGCAGTGCAGAGTCAGCGGGGGAGCTGTTTTTT. It yields the protein CSAESAGELFF.

This chain connects TRBV11-3 to TRBJ2-2, with TRBD1 identical over 7 bases. V was pared by 5 bases and J by 4 bases, with 7 bases of the junction left unmatched. Germline assignment: CDR1 SGHNT and CDR2 YENEEA. This CDR3 is built from 15 residues. The CDR3 DNA reads as TGTGCCAGCAGCCCCGACAGGGTCCCCACCGGGGAGCTGTTTTTT. It translates to CASSPDRVPTGELFF.

This clonotype was counted a few times. V usage is TRBV7-9 and J usage is TRBJ1-2; TRBD1 matches at 9 bases. J was trimmed by 4 bases and V by 2 bases; bases with no gene match: 2. Germline V lookup: CDR1 SEHNR, CDR2 FQNEAQ (reference sequence). The CDR3 has 14 residues. The CDR3 region is CASSLSGQGYGYTF. CDR3 DNA: TGTGCCAGCAGCTTATCGGGACAGGGCTATGGCTACACCTTC.

This clonotype showed up just a few times. The chain is built from TRBV6-1 and TRBJ1-2; D is unclear. The CDR3 sequence is 14 residues long. The V gene's germline CDR1 is MNHNS and CDR2 SASEGT. V was clipped by 1 base and J by 4 bases, with 10 bases between them. CDR3 nucleotide sequence: TGTGCCAGCAGTGAAGGCGGGGTGGGCTATGGCTACACCTTC. Its protein is CASSEGGVGYGYTF.

V gene TRBV7-8 combines with J gene TRBJ2-3; D perhaps matches TRBD2 (5 bases). The CDR3 sequence is 13 residues long. Between the trimmed V and J ends, which lost 5 bases and 4 bases, there was a span of 10 bases. CDR1 and CDR2 from the germline V gene are SGHVS and FQNEAQ. The CDR3 is CASSPRVSDTQYF. CDR3 in DNA: TGTGCCAGCAGCCCGAGGGTGTCAGATACGCAGTATTTT. The full variable domain, rest sourced from reference TRBV7-8 and TRBJ2-3, is GAGVSQSPRYKVAKRGQDVALRCDPISGHVSLFWYQQALGQGPEFLTYFQNEAQLDKSGLPSDRFFAERPEGSVSTLKIQRTQQEDSAVYLCASSPRVSDTQYFGPGTRLTVL.

The rearrangement joins TRBV7-8 to TRBJ2-3; D might be TRBD1 (5 bases). CDR1 is SGHVS, CDR2 FQNEAQ, per germline. This CDR3 is 14 amino acids long. Trimming shortened V by 5 bases and J by 3 bases, and 12 bases separated the two germline ends. In DNA, the CDR3 is TGTGCCAGCAGCCCCGACAGAGTGACAGATACGCAGTATTTT. Its translation: CASSPDRVTDTQYF.

The chain recombines TRBV6-1 with TRBJ2-5, with D perhaps given as TRBD1 or TRBD2 (6 bases each). CDR1 and CDR2 from the germline V gene are MNHNS and SASEGT. The CDR3 covers 13 residues. Trimming removed 5 bases from V and 3 bases from J, with 10 bases in between. As DNA, the CDR3 is TGTGCCAGCAGTCGGGGGCCAAAAGAGACCCAGTACTTC. The encoded protein is CASSRGPKETQYF.

The chain links TRBV29-1 to TRBJ1-1; a weak D match, TRBD1 (6 bases). CDR3 length: 14 amino acids. Germline V lookup: CDR1 SQVTM, CDR2 ANQGSEA. Trimming pared 2 bases from V and 1 base from J, leaving 11 bases between. CDR3 protein: CSVERDTRNTEAFF. DNA of the CDR3: TGCAGCGTTGAAAGGGACACCAGGAACACTGAAGCTTTCTTT.

The V and J genes are TRBV24-1 and TRBJ2-5; D call uncertain. Germline CDR1 KGHDR, CDR2 SFDVKD. The CDR3 length is 11 residues. V lost 9 bases, J lost 7 bases, and 11 bases lay in between. The DNA for the CDR3 is TGTGCCACCGCTCGACTGAGGACCCAGTACTTC. Protein product: CATARLRTQYF.

This chain links TRBV24-1 with TRBJ2-7; the D is unclear. From germline, CDR1 is KGHDR and CDR2 SFDVKD. The length of the CDR3 is 14 residues. Trimming stripped 8 bases from V and 0 bases from J, with 13 bases between. The CDR3 nucleotides read TGTGCCACCACCCGGCGGCCCAGCTCCTACGAGCAGTACTTC. It specifies CATTRRPSSYEQYF.

This clonotype showed up just a few times. The chain employs TRBV15 and TRBJ2-3; 7 bases line up with TRBD2. This CDR3 is 15 amino acids long. The trim removed 7 bases at V and 0 bases at J, leaving 7 bases unmatched. The germline gives CDR1 LNHNV, CDR2 YYDKDF (reference sequence). This CDR3 reads CATTPSGTSTDTQYF. The CDR3 DNA is TGTGCCACCACTCCTAGCGGTACTAGCACAGATACGCAGTATTTT. Filled out from reference TRBV15 and TRBJ2-3, the complete variable domain reads DAMVIQNPRYQVTQFGKPVTLSCSQTLNHNVMYWYQQKSSQAPKLLFHYYDKDFNNEADTPDNFQSRRPNTSFCFLDIRSPGLGDTAMYLCATTPSGTSTDTQYFGPGTRLTVL.

This clonotype was recorded a few times. As DNA, the CDR3 is TGTGCCAGCAGCACGGACGGAAATCAGCCCCAGCATTTT. Protein sequence: CASSTDGNQPQHF. The chain links TRBV7-9 to TRBJ1-5; D remains ambiguous. The CDR3 is 13 residues long. The ends were cut back, 5 bases at V and 4 bases at J, with 9 bases in the middle. CDR1 is SEHNR, CDR2 FQNEAQ, per germline (reference sequence).

CDR3 residues: CSAWGVLGSMNTEAFF. DNA of the CDR3: TGCAGTGCCTGGGGGGTATTAGGGTCCATGAACACTGAAGCTTTCTTT. This sequence joins TRBV20-1 and TRBJ1-1; D perhaps matches TRBD1 (5 bases). V was clipped by 6 bases and J by 0 bases, with 20 bases between them. CDR3 length: 16 amino acids. The V gene's germline CDR1 is DFQATT and CDR2 SNEGSKA (reference sequence).

The chain recombines TRBV7-2 with TRBJ2-2; the D gene is possibly TRBD2 (6 bases). CDR3 length: 16 residues. The V gene's germline CDR1 is SGHTA and CDR2 FQGNSA. V was pared by 3 bases and J by 0 bases, with 11 bases between. The CDR3 is CASSLGPGANTGELFF. The CDR3 nucleotides are TGTGCCAGCAGCTTGGGTCCGGGAGCGAACACCGGGGAGCTGTTTTTT.

The chain carries TRBV20-1 and TRBJ2-2, with TRBD2 as a possible D gene (6 bases). The V and J ends lost 4 bases and 6 bases respectively, with 12 bases between them. The CDR3 sequence is 13 residues long. Germline assignment: CDR1 DFQATT and CDR2 SNEGSKA (reference sequence). CDR3 bases: TGCAGTGCTACGGGGACGGGGGCCGGGGAGCTGTTTTTT. This encodes CSATGTGAGELFF.

V is TRBV6-1 and J is TRBJ2-7; D is possibly TRBD1 or TRBD2 (6 bases each). The V gene lost 6 bases and the J gene lost 3 bases, with 24 bases spanning the gap. This CDR3 has 17 residues. Germline CDR1 and CDR2: MNHNS and SASEGT. The CDR3 sequence: CASRGGSPGGNFYEQYF. CDR3 coding DNA: TGTGCCAGCAGAGGGGGGAGCCCTGGCGGAAACTTCTACGAGCAGTACTTC.

The chain recombines TRBV20-1 with TRBJ1-5; no firm D call. Germline CDR1 and CDR2: DFQATT and SNEGSKA (reference sequence). Trimming took 8 bases from V and 2 from J, leaving 10 bases between them. CDR3 size: 12 residues. In nucleotides, the CDR3 is TGCAGTTCCGGTGTCGGCAATCAGCCCCAGCATTTT. This encodes CSSGVGNQPQHF.